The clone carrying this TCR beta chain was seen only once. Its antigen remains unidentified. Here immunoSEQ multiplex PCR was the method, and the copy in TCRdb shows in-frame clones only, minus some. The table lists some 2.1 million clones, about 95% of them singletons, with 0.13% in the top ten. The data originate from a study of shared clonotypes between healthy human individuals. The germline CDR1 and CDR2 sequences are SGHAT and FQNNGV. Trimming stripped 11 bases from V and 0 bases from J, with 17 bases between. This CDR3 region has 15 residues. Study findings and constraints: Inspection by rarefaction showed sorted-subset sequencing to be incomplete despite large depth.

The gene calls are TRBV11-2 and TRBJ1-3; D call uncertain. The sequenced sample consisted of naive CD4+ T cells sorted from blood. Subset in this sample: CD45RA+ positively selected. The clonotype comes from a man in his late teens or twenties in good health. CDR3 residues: CASQLSGISGNTIYF. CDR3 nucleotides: TGTGCCTCTCAGCTTAGCGGCATCTCTGGAAACACCATATATTTT.